This TCR beta chain was captured by sequencing in a study of CD8+ T cells in alopecia areata. Stated treatment: oral pan-JAK inhibitor, 5-10 mg twice daily. Sequencing relied on a cDNA template that was reverse transcribed from extracted RNA. Profiled with immunoSEQ multiplex PCR; TCRdb holds only in-frame clones, not every one. The sample lists approximately 65,000 clones, under 60% seen once, with roughly 20% in the top ten. This clone is judged medium-sized (0.01 to 0.1%). Germline CDR1 MRHNA, CDR2 SNTAGT. V was pared by 0 bases and J by 3 bases, with 11 bases between. The length of the CDR3 is 16 residues.

The chain uses TRBV6-4 and TRBJ2-2; the D gene is possibly TRBD2 (6 bases). The TCR sequence derives from a human donor with alopecia areata. Sample: CD8+ T cells sorted from blood, taken around week 36, from a patient treated with tofacitinib. CDR3 amino acids: CASSDSNGGDTGELFF. The CDR3 DNA follows: TGTGCCAGCAGTGACTCGAATGGAGGGGACACCGGGGAGCTGTTTTTT.